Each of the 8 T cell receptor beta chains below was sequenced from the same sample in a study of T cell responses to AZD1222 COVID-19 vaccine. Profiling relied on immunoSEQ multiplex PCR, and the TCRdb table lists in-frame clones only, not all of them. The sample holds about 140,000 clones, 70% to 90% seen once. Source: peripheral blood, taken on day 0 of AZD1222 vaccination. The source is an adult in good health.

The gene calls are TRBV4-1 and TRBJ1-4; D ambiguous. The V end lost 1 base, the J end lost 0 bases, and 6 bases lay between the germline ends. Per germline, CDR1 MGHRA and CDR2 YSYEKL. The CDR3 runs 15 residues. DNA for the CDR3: TGCGCCAGCAGCCAAGCTGTGACAACTAATGAAAAACTGTTTTTT. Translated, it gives CASSQAVTTNEKLFF.

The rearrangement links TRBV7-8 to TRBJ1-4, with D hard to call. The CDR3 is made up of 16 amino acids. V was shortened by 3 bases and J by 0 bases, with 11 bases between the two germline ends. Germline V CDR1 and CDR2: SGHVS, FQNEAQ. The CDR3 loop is CASSFGRLATNEKLFF. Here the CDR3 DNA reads TGTGCCAGCAGCTTCGGACGGCTCGCAACTAATGAAAAACTGTTTTTT.

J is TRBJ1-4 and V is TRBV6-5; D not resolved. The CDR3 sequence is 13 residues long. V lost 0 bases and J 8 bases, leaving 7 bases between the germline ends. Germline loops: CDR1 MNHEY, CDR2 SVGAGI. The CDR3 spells CASSYSGSEKLFF. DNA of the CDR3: TGTGCCAGCAGTTACTCTGGGTCGGAAAAACTGTTTTTT.

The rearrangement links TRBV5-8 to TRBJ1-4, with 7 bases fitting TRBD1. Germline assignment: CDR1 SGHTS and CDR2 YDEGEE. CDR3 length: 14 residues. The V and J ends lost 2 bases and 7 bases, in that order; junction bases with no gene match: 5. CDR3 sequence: CASSLVQGSEKLFF. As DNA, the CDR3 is TGTGCCAGCAGCTTAGTACAGGGGTCTGAAAAACTGTTTTTT.

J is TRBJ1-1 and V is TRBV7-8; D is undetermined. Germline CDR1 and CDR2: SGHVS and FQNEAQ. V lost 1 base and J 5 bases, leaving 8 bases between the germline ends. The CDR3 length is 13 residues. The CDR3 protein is CASSLGGETEAFF. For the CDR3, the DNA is TGTGCCAGCAGCTTAGGAGGAGAAACTGAAGCTTTCTTT.

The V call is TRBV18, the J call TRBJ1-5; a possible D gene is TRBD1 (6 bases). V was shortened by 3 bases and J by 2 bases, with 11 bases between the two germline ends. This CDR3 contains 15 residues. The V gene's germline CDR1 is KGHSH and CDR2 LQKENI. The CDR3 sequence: CASSPGPGGNQPQHF. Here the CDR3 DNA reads TGTGCCAGCTCACCGGGACCAGGGGGCAATCAGCCCCAGCATTTT. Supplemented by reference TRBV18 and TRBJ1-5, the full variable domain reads NAGVMQNPRHLVRRRGQEARLRCSPMKGHSHVYWYRQLPEEGLKFMVYLQKENIIDESGMPKERFSAEFPKEGPSILRIQQVVRGDSAAYFCASSPGPGGNQPQHFGDGTRLSIL.

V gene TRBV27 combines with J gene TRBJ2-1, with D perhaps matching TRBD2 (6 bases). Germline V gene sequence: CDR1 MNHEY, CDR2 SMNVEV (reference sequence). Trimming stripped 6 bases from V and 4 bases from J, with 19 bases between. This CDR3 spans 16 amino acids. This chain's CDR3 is CASSITGETPYNEQFF. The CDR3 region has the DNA TGTGCCAGCAGCATTACGGGAGAAACCCCATACAATGAGCAGTTCTTC.

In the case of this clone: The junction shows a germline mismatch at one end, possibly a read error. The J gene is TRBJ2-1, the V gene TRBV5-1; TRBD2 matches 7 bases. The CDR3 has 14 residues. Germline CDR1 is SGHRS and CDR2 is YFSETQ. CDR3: CASRLAGDLNEQFF. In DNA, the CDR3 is TGCGCCAGCCGCTTGGCGGGAGATCTCAATGAGCAGTTCTTC. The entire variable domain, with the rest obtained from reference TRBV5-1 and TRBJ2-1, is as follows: KAGVTQTPRYLIKTRGQQVTLSCSPISGHRSVSWYQQTPGQGLQFLFEYFSETQRNKGNFPGRFSGRQFSNSRSEMNVSTLELGDSALYLCASRLAGDLNEQFFGPGTRLTVL.